This TCR beta chain was recorded in a study of regulatory T cells in long-lasting Graves disease. There are many counts of this clonotype. For TCR beta, libraries came from iRepertoire HTBI primers and Arm-PCR of CDR3 regions. MiXCR, run by TCRdb on the multiplex PCR reads, gives a single entry per CDR3 protein. Of 550,000 to 700,000 distinct CDR3 sequences in the sample, 15% to 20% were seen once. Time point: newly diagnosed GD, antithyroid drugs for less than 3 months. TCR sequences were obtained from RNA taken from PBMCs. The CDR3 consists of 15 residues. The germline gives CDR1 PRHDT, CDR2 FYEKMQ (reference sequence). Trimming removed 1 base at V and 2 bases at J, with 11 bases between. These data were also filed under a second study, of T cells in Graves' hyperthyroidism and ophthalmopathy.

The gene calls are TRBV13 and TRBJ1-1; D remains ambiguous. The sequencing here drew on peripheral blood mononuclear cells (PBMCs), taken at new diagnosis, from a patient treated with antithyroid drugs. The sequence was obtained from a man aged 18 to 29 with Graves disease. The CDR3 DNA follows: TGTGCCAGCAGCTTAGCGGCAGGAACCAACACTGAAGCTTTCTTT. Encoded protein: CASSLAAGTNTEAFF.